Listed below are T cell receptor beta chains from one sample, sequenced in a study of blood T cell repertoires in COVID-19. Produced via immunoSEQ multiplex PCR; TCRdb's table is partial and in-frame only. The sample yields about 220,000 clones, roughly 84% seen once. Sequencing was performed on peripheral blood. These TCRs come from an elderly woman with acute or convalescent COVID-19. Both conserved end residues are part of each CDR3. The D gene is left open where the match is weak. The size field is filled for only some rows; it gives once, few, many or a size class.

.,TRBV27,TRBD1,TRBJ1-5,14,TGTGCCAGCAGTCCGACAGGGGGCGGGCAGCCCCAGCATTTT,CASSPTGGGQPQHF
.,TRBV12-3/TRBV12-4,TRBD1,TRBJ1-2,13,TGTGCCAGCAGTTTGAAGGGGGCGGCTGGCTACACCTTC,CASSLKGAAGYTF
.,TRBV10-2,.,TRBJ2-7,14,TGCGCCAGCAGTGATGGCCTCAGCTCCTACGAGCAGTACTTC,CASSDGLSSYEQYF
once,TRBV6-5,.,TRBJ2-2,13,TGTGCCACCCGCGGGTGGACCGCCGGGGAGCTGTTTTTT,CATRGWTAGELFF
.,TRBV6-4,TRBD2,TRBJ2-2,21,TGTGCCAGCAGTGACTCGAAGTTCCCTAGCGGGGGGGCCGGGAACACCGGGGAGCTGTTTTTT,CASSDSKFPSGGAGNTGELFF
.,TRBV23-1,TRBD1,TRBJ2-1,14,TGCGCCAGCAGTCGGGGGACAGATTCAAATGAGCAGTTCTTC,CASSRGTDSNEQFF
.,TRBV4-2,.,TRBJ2-1,13,TGTGCCAGCAGGTCCCGGGAGTACAATGAGCAGTTCTTC,CASRSREYNEQFF
few,TRBV18,.,TRBJ2-7,15,TGTGCCAGCTCACTTAGTTCCCTAGGAGGCTACGAGCAGTACTTC,CASSLSSLGGYEQYF
.,TRBV12-3/TRBV12-4,.,TRBJ2-7,13,TGTGCCAGCAGCCTCAGACAGGCTCACGAGCAGTACTTC,CASSLRQAHEQYF
.,TRBV6-5,.,TRBJ1-1,14,TGTGCCAGCAGAGAGGGGGTTCGGAACACTGAAGCTTTCTTT,CASREGVRNTEAFF
.,TRBV15,TRBD2,TRBJ2-1,21,TGTGCCACCAGCAGAGATATAGGGCTAGCGGGGGGGAAAAGCTCCTACAATGAGCAGTTCTTC,CATSRDIGLAGGKSSYNEQFF
.,TRBV15,TRBD1,TRBJ2-4,12,TGTGCCACCAGCAGAGATCAGGGACAGGGGTACTTC,CATSRDQGQGYF
.,TRBV29-1,TRBD1,TRBJ2-7,13,TGCAGCGGGGTGACAGGGGGAAGCTACGAGCAGTACTTC,CSGVTGGSYEQYF
.,TRBV5-1,TRBD2,TRBJ2-3,17,TGCGCCAGCAGCTTGGTGTCTAGCGGGGAGAGCACAGATACGCAGTATTTT,CASSLVSSGESTDTQYF
.,TRBV3-1/TRBV3-2,.,TRBJ1-1,14,TGTGCCAGCAGCCAAGGAGGGAGAAACACTGAAGCTTTCTTT,CASSQGGRNTEAFF
.,TRBV3-1/TRBV3-2,.,TRBJ1-5,15,TGTGCCAGCAGCCAAGAACCGGCAGCGCAACAGCCCCAGCATTTT,CASSQEPAAQQPQHF
.,TRBV6-5,TRBD2,TRBJ2-7,16,TGTGCCAGCAGTTACTCGGAGCGGGGGGGCTCCTACGAGCAGTACTTC,CASSYSERGGSYEQYF
.,TRBV3-1/TRBV3-2,.,TRBJ1-6,14,TGTGCCAGCAGCCGACAATCAGGGAATTCACCCCTCCACTTT,CASSRQSGNSPLHF
.,TRBV19,.,TRBJ1-1,15,TGTGCCAGTAGTATAGAGGACAGACTGAACACTGAAGCTTTCTTT,CASSIEDRLNTEAFF
.,TRBV6-2/TRBV6-3,.,TRBJ2-2,17,TGTGCCAGCAGTTACCTCGCGGGGAGGTTAAACACCGGGGAGCTGTTTTTT,CASSYLAGRLNTGELFF
.,TRBV19,TRBD1,TRBJ2-2,14,TGTGCCAGTACAGACAGGGGTAACACCGGGGAGCTGTTTTTT,CASTDRGNTGELFF
.,TRBV6-2/TRBV6-3,.,TRBJ1-2,15,TGTGCCAGCAGCCTCTCGGCAGGGCGGTCTAGTGGCTACACCTTC,CASSLSAGRSSGYTF
.,TRBV25-1,.,TRBJ1-1,14,TGTGCCAGCAGTGTGGGCACCCATTCAGGTGAAGCTTTCTTT,CASSVGTHSGEAFF
few,TRBV3-1/TRBV3-2,.,TRBJ2-7,16,TGTGCCAGCAGCCAAGAAGGCGCAGGGGAGGGATACGAGCAGTACTTC,CASSQEGAGEGYEQYF
.,TRBV4-2,.,TRBJ2-1,15,TGTGCCAGCAGCCAAGAATGGAGCTCCTACAATGAGCAGTTCTTC,CASSQEWSSYNEQFF
.,TRBV12-3/TRBV12-4,.,TRBJ1-1,13,TGTGCCAGCAGCCCACGGGGGGACACTGAAGCTTTCTTT,CASSPRGDTEAFF
.,TRBV7-9,TRBD2,TRBJ2-3,16,TGTGCCAGCAGTCCCTGGAGCGGGGGAAACACAGATACGCAGTATTTT,CASSPWSGGNTDTQYF
.,TRBV6-1,TRBD1,TRBJ1-1,13,TGTGCCAGCAGCCTATCAGGGGGCACTGAAGCTTTCTTT,CASSLSGGTEAFF
.,TRBV10-3,.,TRBJ1-3,17,TGTGCCATCAGAGAATCCCAGGGTATTCTCTCTGGAAACACCATATATTTT,CAIRESQGILSGNTIYF
.,TRBV5-1,TRBD1,TRBJ1-4,16,TGCGCCAGCAGCGTCGGGACAGCTGCAACTAATGAAAAACTGTTTTTT,CASSVGTAATNEKLFF
.,TRBV6-2/TRBV6-3,.,TRBJ1-1,13,TGTGCCAGCAGTCCCTCAATGAGTTGGGAAGCTTTCTTT,CASSPSMSWEAFF
few,TRBV5-6,TRBD1,TRBJ1-2,13,TGTGCCAGCAGCCTTCAGGGGGCCTATGGCTACACCTTC,CASSLQGAYGYTF
.,TRBV29-1,.,TRBJ2-5,12,TGCAGTTTCGGGACACAACAAGAGACCCAGTACTTC,CSFGTQQETQYF
.,TRBV28,TRBD1,TRBJ1-2,14,TGTGCCAGCATAGGGCAGGGGGCTTTGTATGGCTACACCTTC,CASIGQGALYGYTF
.,TRBV5-1,TRBD2,TRBJ2-3,15,TGCGCCAGCACCCTTACTAGCGGCTCGTATGATACGCAGTATTTT,CASTLTSGSYDTQYF
.,TRBV18,.,TRBJ1-1,13,TGTGCCAGCTCACCTGCCCAGGGGCTCGAAGCTTTCTTT,CASSPAQGLEAFF
few,TRBV15,.,TRBJ1-6,19,TGTGCCACCAGTCAAACTGGATACGGGATCAGCTCCTATAATTCACCCCTCCACTTT,CATSQTGYGISSYNSPLHF
.,TRBV6-2/TRBV6-3,.,TRBJ1-2,15,TGTGCCAGCACCCCCGCCCCGGGAGGAAACTATGGCTACACCTTC,CASTPAPGGNYGYTF
.,TRBV27,.,TRBJ2-5,13,TGTGCCAGCAGTTTGCGGAGTGGGGAGACCCAGTACTTC,CASSLRSGETQYF
.,TRBV6-1,TRBD1,TRBJ1-5,15,TGTGCCAGCAGTGACCGGACAGGGGCCGGGCAGCCCCAGCATTTT,CASSDRTGAGQPQHF
.,TRBV18,TRBD1,TRBJ1-2,14,TGTGCCAGCTCACCAGGAGGGGGCAACTATGGCTACACCTTC,CASSPGGGNYGYTF
few,TRBV7-2,.,TRBJ1-1,13,TGTGCCAGCAGCTTAGTGGCGGGCCTAGAGGCTTTCTTT,CASSLVAGLEAFF
.,TRBV29-1,TRBD1,TRBJ1-6,13,TGCAGCGCCAAAGGGACAGGGAATTCACCCCTCCACTTT,CSAKGTGNSPLHF
few,TRBV7-7,TRBD2,TRBJ2-1,14,TGTGCTAGCAGCTTAACCGGGACTAGAAGTGAGCAGTTCTTC,CASSLTGTRSEQFF
.,TRBV30,.,TRBJ2-1,14,TGTGCCTCCGACACCTTTGAGGGCTACAATGAGCAGTTCTTC,CASDTFEGYNEQFF
.,TRBV3-1/TRBV3-2,.,TRBJ2-7,10,TGTGCCAGCGGACAACCCGAGCAGTACTTC,CASGQPEQYF
once,TRBV5-1,.,TRBJ1-1,15,TGCGCCAGCAGCTTGGACAGTTCCATGAACACTGAAGCTTTCTTT,CASSLDSSMNTEAFF
.,TRBV7-2,TRBD2,TRBJ2-5,17,TGTGCCAGCAGCCCAAAAAGGTCTAGCGGGGGGCGGGAGACCCAGTACTTC,CASSPKRSSGGRETQYF
.,TRBV15,.,TRBJ1-4,15,TGTGCCACCAGCAGCGGTAGGAGTCAGAATGAAAAACTGTTTTTT,CATSSGRSQNEKLFF
.,TRBV19,.,TRBJ2-1,15,TGTGCCTGTAGTATAACTCACGCCCGGAGGGATGAGCAGTTCTTC,CACSITHARRDEQFF
.,TRBV4-1,.,TRBJ2-5,14,TGCGCCAGCAGCCACCCTAACCGGGGAGAGACCCAGTACTTC,CASSHPNRGETQYF
.,TRBV19,TRBD2,TRBJ2-3,19,TGTGCCAGTAGTTTCTATGGGACTAGCGGGGGCCGTCCCACAGATACGCAGTATTTT,CASSFYGTSGGRPTDTQYF